This entry lists 21 T cell receptor beta chains sequenced from one sample in a study of radiation and T cells in renal cell carcinoma (dated by TCRdb to the early 2020s). Library construction relied on the immunoSEQ multiplex PCR assay. In TCRdb, the immuneACCESS table is reduced to in-frame sequences with V and J assigned. These tables do not hold every clone; where another copy was compared, an unresolved V gene accounts for under half, and the others remain unexplained. For this sample there are 120,000 to 150,000 clones; about 88% appear just once. Of the sample, over 3.5% falls within the top ten clones. Taken with the paper, the label for time point translates to: baseline pretreatment blood. The treatment or condition label, read with the paper, signifies: 15 Gy SBRT to primary tumor, nephrectomy 4 weeks later. This material consisted of blood, taken from a patient whose treatment included radiotherapy and nephrectomy. These receptors came from a woman aged 70-85 years with renal cell carcinoma.

This chain links TRBV7-6 with TRBJ2-1; the D gene is possibly TRBD1 (5 bases). V lost 2 bases to trimming and J lost 9 bases, with 11 bases between them. The CDR3 loop spans 13 amino acids. Germline V gives CDR1 SGHVS, CDR2 FNYEAQ. CDR3 sequence reads: CASSLTQGFEQFF. CDR3 in DNA: TGTGCCAGCAGCTTAACCCAGGGATTTGAGCAGTTCTTC.

This clone came up once. The same CDR3 also results from other DNA sequences found in this sample. The V gene is TRBV19, the J gene TRBJ1-1; no reliable D call. This CDR3 is built from 13 residues. Between the trimmed V and J ends, which lost 3 bases and 2 bases, there was a span of 7 bases. Germline values: CDR1 LNHDA, CDR2 SQIVND (reference sequence). DNA of the CDR3: TGTGCCAGTAGTATTCCGGGCAACACTGAAGCTTTCTTT. Protein: CASSIPGNTEAFF.

V gene TRBV6-5 combines with J gene TRBJ2-2, with D hard to call. The V and J ends lost 1 base and 4 bases respectively, with 10 bases between them. This CDR3 has 15 residues. Germline V CDR1 and CDR2: MNHEY, SVGAGI. The CDR3 loop reads CASSYFQALTGELFF. In nucleotides, the CDR3 is TGTGCCAGCAGTTACTTTCAGGCCCTCACCGGGGAGCTGTTTTTT.

The gene calls are TRBV6-1 and TRBJ2-3; no definite D call. The CDR3 extends over 14 amino acids. The germline gives CDR1 MNHNS, CDR2 SASEGT. V dropped 3 bases and J dropped 0 bases, with 7 bases sitting between them. CDR3: CASSDTASTDTQYF. DNA of the CDR3: TGTGCCAGCAGTGACACGGCCAGCACAGATACGCAGTATTTT.

The chain employs TRBV5-1 and TRBJ2-3; 12 nucleotides match TRBD2. V shed 0 bases, J shed 5 bases, and the junction held 7 bases outside the gene matches. CDR3 length: 17 amino acids. Germline CDR1 SGHRS, CDR2 YFSETQ. The CDR3 sequence is CASSLVASGGAKDTQYF. CDR3 DNA: TGCGCCAGCAGCTTGGTGGCTAGCGGGGGGGCTAAAGATACGCAGTATTTT. The whole variable domain, remainder taken from reference TRBV5-1 and TRBJ2-3, is KAGVTQTPRYLIKTRGQQVTLSCSPISGHRSVSWYQQTPGQGLQFLFEYFSETQRNKGNFPGRFSGRQFSNSRSEMNVSTLELGDSALYLCASSLVASGGAKDTQYFGPGTRLTVL.

In this sample, this clone turned up once. The chain carries TRBV5-1 and TRBJ1-1; tentative D call: TRBD1 (6 bases). V lost 4 bases to trimming and J lost 1 base, with 17 bases between them. The CDR3 extends over 16 amino acids. Germline CDR1 and CDR2: SGHRS and YFSETQ. In DNA form, the CDR3 reads TGCGCCAGCAGCCATAGCCCGGGACACGGGAACACTGAAGCTTTCTTT. This sequence encodes CASSHSPGHGNTEAFF.

The V and J genes are TRBV30 and TRBJ1-3; no clear D gene. V was shortened by 2 bases and J by 4 bases, with 12 bases between the two germline ends. Germline V CDR1 and CDR2: GTSNPN, SVGIG (reference sequence). CDR3 length: 14 residues. The CDR3 sequence is CAWSRSFGGNTIYF. The CDR3 region has the DNA TGTGCCTGGAGTAGGTCGTTCGGGGGAAACACCATATATTTT.

The chain links TRBV7-2 to TRBJ2-2; 8 bases agree with TRBD1. The CDR3 is made up of 13 amino acids. From germline, CDR1 is SGHTA and CDR2 FQGNSA. Trimming took 5 bases from V and 5 from J; bases not matched to a gene: 1. The CDR3 is CASSRQGTGELFF. In DNA form, the CDR3 reads TGTGCCAGCAGCCGACAGGGGACCGGGGAGCTGTTTTTT. Supplemented by reference TRBV7-2 and TRBJ2-2, the full variable domain reads GAGVSQSPSNKVTEKGKDVELRCDPISGHTALYWYRQSLGQGLEFLIYFQGNSAPDKSGLPSDRFSAERTGGSVSTLTIQRTQQEDSAVYLCASSRQGTGELFFGEGSRLTVL.

This sequence joins TRBV14 and TRBJ1-6; TRBD1 aligns across 12 bases. Looked up from germline, CDR1 is SGHDN and CDR2 is FVKESK. Unmatched junction bases numbered 18, after V lost 3 bases and J lost 15 bases. This CDR3 comprises 18 residues. CDR3 DNA sequence: TGTGCCAGCAGCCACCGGGACAGGGGGCTTCGGAGAACCGGGGTCCTCCACTTT. This sequence encodes CASSHRDRGLRRTGVLHF.

The chain recombines TRBV5-1 with TRBJ2-5; no reliable D call. Germline V gene data show CDR1 as SGHRS and CDR2 as YFSETQ. V lost 1 base and J 1 base, leaving 5 bases between the germline ends. There are 13 residues in the CDR3. The CDR3 reads CASSLTVQETQYF. The CDR3 DNA follows: TGCGCCAGCAGCTTGACAGTCCAAGAGACCCAGTACTTC.

A single count supports this clone. In DNA, the CDR3 is TGTGCCAGCAGCAAAGAGCGGGGGAGCTCCTACGAGCAGTACTTC. This gives the protein CASSKERGSSYEQYF. The chain links TRBV21-1 to TRBJ2-7; no check of the table's D call, TRBD2, against the DNA was made. TRBV21-1 is a pseudogene locus. There are 15 residues in the CDR3.

The chain employs TRBV27 and TRBJ1-6; 12 bases are a match to TRBD1. Germline lookup yields CDR1 MNHEY and CDR2 SMNVEV (reference sequence). The V and J ends lost 2 bases and 7 bases, in that order; junction bases with no gene match: 9. The CDR3 loop spans 18 amino acids. DNA for the CDR3: TGTGCCAGCAGTTTAGCCGGGACAGGGGGCGCGGGGAATTCACCCCTCCACTTT. Its protein product is CASSLAGTGGAGNSPLHF.

The chain joins TRBV7-9 to TRBJ1-5, with no clear D. Trimming shortened V by 0 bases and J by 0 bases, and 6 bases separated the two germline ends. The CDR3 totals 15 residues. The germline V gene encodes CDR1 SEHNR and CDR2 FQNEAQ (reference sequence). CDR3 amino acids: CASSLAGYSNQPQHF. The CDR3 region has the DNA TGTGCCAGCAGCTTAGCCGGATATAGCAATCAGCCCCAGCATTTT.

The V and J genes are TRBV27 and TRBJ2-5, with 10 bases matching TRBD1. The CDR3 length is 15 residues. The ends lost 5 bases at V and 1 base at J; junction bases unmatched: 4. The germline V gene has CDR1 MNHEY and CDR2 SMNVEV (reference sequence). The CDR3 sequence is CASSHRTGGQETQYF. The CDR3 DNA reads as TGTGCCAGCAGTCATCGGACAGGGGGCCAAGAGACCCAGTACTTC.

The CDR3 nucleotides are TGCGCCAGCAGCTTGGTCCAGGGGAAGAACACCGGGGAGCTGTTTTTT. This codes for CASSLVQGKNTGELFF. The chain is built from TRBV5-1 and TRBJ2-2; maybe TRBD1 (6 bases). CDR3 size: 16 residues. CDR1 is SGHRS and CDR2 is YFSETQ in the germline V gene. The V gene lost 0 bases and the J gene lost 1 base, with 10 bases spanning the gap.

The chain carries TRBV29-1 and TRBJ2-7; D gene uncertain. The V gene's germline CDR1 is SQVTM and CDR2 ANQGSEA. This CDR3 is 12 amino acids long. V was trimmed by 4 bases and J by 3 bases, leaving 10 bases between them. The CDR3, as DNA: TGCAGCGTTGTCTGGGCCGGCTACGAGCAGTACTTC. It yields the protein CSVVWAGYEQYF.

The chain has TRBV6-1 and TRBJ1-1, with D tentatively TRBD1 (5 bases). The CDR3 loop spans 13 amino acids. Germline V gene lookup returns CDR1 MNHNS and CDR2 SASEGT. V was shortened by 6 bases and J by 1 base, with 9 bases between the two germline ends. This CDR3 reads CASRLTGNTEAFF. For the CDR3, the DNA is TGTGCCAGCAGACTAACAGGGAACACTGAAGCTTTCTTT.

This clone was seen a few times. The chain is built from TRBV5-4 and TRBJ1-1; D gene unclear. V was shortened by 0 bases and J by 0 bases, with 3 bases between the two germline ends. Germline V gene sequence: CDR1 SGHNT, CDR2 YYREEE (reference sequence). The CDR3 length is 13 residues. The CDR3: CASSLEMNTEAFF. CDR3 in DNA: TGTGCCAGCAGCTTGGAGATGAACACTGAAGCTTTCTTT.

This clone has more than one count but fewer than ten. This chain joins TRBV5-4 and TRBJ2-6; possibly TRBD1 for D (6 bases). The germline gives CDR1 SGHNT, CDR2 YYREEE (reference sequence). The CDR3 runs to 16 residues. V was pared by 5 bases and J by 1 base, with 13 bases between. CDR3 in DNA: TGTGCCAGCAGGGCTGAACAGGGATCTGGGGCCAACGTCCTGACTTTC. It specifies CASRAEQGSGANVLTF.

The V call is TRBV29-1, the J call TRBJ2-1; D ambiguous. The CDR3 is 14 amino acids. V was shortened by 5 bases and J by 6 bases, with 17 bases between the two germline ends. Germline CDR1 SQVTM, CDR2 ANQGSEA. CDR3 nucleotide sequence: TGCAGCGTTAAAACACCAGTCCTACGCAATGAGCAGTTCTTC. It yields the protein CSVKTPVLRNEQFF.

The chain carries TRBV5-1 and TRBJ1-1; D unclear. This CDR3 contains 14 residues. CDR1 and CDR2 (germline): SGHRS, YFSETQ. The V end was cut by 0 bases, the J end by 5 bases, with 11 bases between. DNA of the CDR3: TGCGCCAGCAGCTTGGGCCTCGTGGGGACTGAAGCTTTCTTT. This sequence encodes CASSLGLVGTEAFF.